The 29 T cell receptor beta chains below were found in one sample sequenced in a study of blood T cells in healthy people across ages. The second PCR ran roughly 7 to 12 cycles with a sample-barcoded 5' primer and J-beta primers. TCRdb redid the calling of the 5' RACE reads with MiXCR, one entry per CDR3 protein. This table has hundreds of thousands of distinct CDR3 sequences, roughly 43% appearing once. The sequencing sample was made of blood. These receptors originate from a man younger than 40 in good health.

Many counts were recorded for this clonotype. This chain links TRBV29-1 with TRBJ2-4; 7 positions agree with TRBD1. V lost 4 bases, J lost 6 bases, and 3 bases stayed unmatched. This CDR3 contains 12 residues. CDR1 and CDR2 from the germline V gene are SQVTM and ANQGSEA. This CDR3 is CSVGQGINIQYF. In nucleotides, the CDR3 is TGCAGCGTTGGACAGGGTATAAACATTCAGTACTTC. Combining the CDR3 with reference TRBV29-1 and TRBJ2-4 gives the whole variable domain SAVISQKPSRDICQRGTSLTIQCQVDSQVTMMFWYRQQPGQSLTLIATANQGSEATYESGFVIDKFPISRPNLTFSTLTVSNMSPEDSSIYLCSVGQGINIQYFGAGTRLSVL.

Only a few counts were recorded for this clonotype. The chain carries TRBV7-3 and TRBJ1-2; tentative D call: TRBD1 (5 bases). The CDR3 covers 13 residues. Germline V lookup: CDR1 SGHTA, CDR2 FQGTGA. V dropped 5 bases and J dropped 6 bases, with 13 bases sitting between them. The CDR3 region has the DNA TGTGCCAGCAGCCAAACGGGGGGAGATGGCTACACCTTC. It specifies CASSQTGGDGYTF.

This clonotype has only a few counts. The chain recombines TRBV20-1 with TRBJ2-3, with D tentatively TRBD1 (6 bases). Per germline, CDR1 DFQATT and CDR2 SNEGSKA (reference sequence). This CDR3 has 12 amino acids. The V end lost 6 bases, the J end lost 6 bases, and 13 bases lay between the germline ends. CDR3 nucleotides: TGCAGTGCGCTGGGCCAGGGGGATACGCAGTATTTT. This sequence encodes CSALGQGDTQYF.

This chain joins TRBV6-2 or TRBV6-3 and TRBJ2-7; tentative D call: TRBD1 (6 bases). The CDR3 has 15 amino acids. V was clipped by 7 bases and J by 1 base, with 17 bases between them. Germline V CDR1 and CDR2: MNHEY, SVGEGT. The CDR3 coding sequence is TGTGCCAGCAAGTCGGGACAAGACCTATCCTACGAGCAGTACTTC. It translates to CASKSGQDLSYEQYF.

V is TRBV3-1 and J is TRBJ1-6; D not certain. Trimming pared 1 base from V and 6 bases from J, leaving 1 base between. The CDR3 length is 12 residues. Germline CDR1 is LGHDT and CDR2 is YNNKEL (reference sequence). This CDR3 is CASSQVNSPLHF. CDR3 bases: TGTGCCAGCAGCCAAGTTAATTCACCCCTCCACTTT.

This sequence joins TRBV12-3 or TRBV12-4 and TRBJ2-5; D is ambiguous. The V and J ends lost 2 bases and 4 bases respectively, with 14 bases between them. The CDR3 is 15 amino acids. The DNA of the CDR3 is TGTGCCAGCAGTTTACAGGCTAGTGCTAGAGAGACCCAGTACTTC. This encodes CASSLQASARETQYF.

Concerning this clonotype itself: A much bigger clone sits one base away, suggesting this may be a read error. V is TRBV25-1 and J is TRBJ2-7, with a weak D call TRBD1 (6 bases). This CDR3 region has 16 residues. Germline-derived CDR1 and CDR2 are MGHDK and SYGVNS. Trimming removed 0 bases from V and 7 bases from J, with 19 bases in between. The DNA for the CDR3 is TGTGCCAGCAGTGAATATGGGCAGGGGCCAAGGAATGAGCAGTACTTC. Protein: CASSEYGQGPRNEQYF.

This chain joins TRBV10-3 and TRBJ2-7; D unresolved. The CDR3 length is 12 residues. Per germline, CDR1 ENHRY and CDR2 SYGVKD. Trimming pared 6 bases from V and 0 bases from J, leaving 6 bases between. The CDR3, as DNA: TGTGCCATCAGGGGCGGCTCCTACGAGCAGTACTTC. Residues: CAIRGGSYEQYF.

The rearrangement links TRBV4-3 to TRBJ2-3; TRBD2 agrees at 12 bases. CDR3 size: 16 residues. Germline CDR1 is LGHNA and CDR2 is YSLEER. Trimming at V came to 1 base and at J to 4 bases, leaving 3 bases not matched to a gene. The CDR3 here is CASSQAGTSGPDTQYF. The CDR3 bases are TGCGCCAGCAGCCAAGCCGGGACTAGCGGGCCAGATACGCAGTATTTT.

About this clonotype itself: Mismatch with germline at one junction end may stem from a read error. The V and J genes are TRBV9 and TRBJ2-1; D gene ambiguous. Germline V gives CDR1 SGDLS, CDR2 YYNGEE. The CDR3 runs 11 residues. The CDR3 sequence is CASSALNERFF. The CDR3 DNA sequence: TGTGCCAGCAGCGCTCTAAATGAGCGGTTCTTC.

This chain joins TRBV3-1 and TRBJ1-3, with D tentatively TRBD1 (5 bases). The germline CDR1 and CDR2 sequences are LGHDT and YNNKEL (reference sequence). The CDR3 is 15 residues long. V lost 1 base to trimming and J lost 4 bases, with 11 bases between them. The CDR3 region is CASSQVAGLGNTIYF. CDR3 in DNA: TGTGCCAGCAGCCAAGTCGCAGGGCTGGGAAACACCATATATTTT.

The rearrangement links TRBV7-8 to TRBJ2-7; D might be TRBD1 (7 bases). From germline, CDR1 is SGHVS and CDR2 FQNEAQ. Deletions cut 5 bases from V and 5 bases from J, with 16 bases between. The CDR3 totals 14 residues. The DNA for the CDR3 is TGTGCCAGCAGCATAGACAGGGAGGCAAACGAGCAGTACTTC. Its protein is CASSIDREANEQYF.

A single count supports this clonotype. The chain joins TRBV12-3 or TRBV12-4 to TRBJ2-4; D is possibly TRBD2 (5 bases). The CDR3 extends over 12 amino acids. V dropped 7 bases and J dropped 8 bases, with 12 bases sitting between them. CDR3 sequence reads: CASTGGSDIQYF. The CDR3, as DNA: TGTGCCAGCACCGGAGGTTCGGACATTCAGTACTTC.

This clonotype appeared a few times. This sequence joins TRBV6-5 and TRBJ2-7; TRBD1 is a possible D gene (5 bases). Deletions cut 2 bases from V and 0 bases from J, with 11 bases between. Germline V lookup: CDR1 MNHEY, CDR2 SVGAGI. This CDR3 contains 15 residues. The CDR3 loop reads CASSYTRVSSYEQYF. The CDR3 bases are TGTGCCAGCAGTTACACCAGGGTTAGCTCCTACGAGCAGTACTTC.

As to this clonotype: A read error is possible here, since a much larger clone lies one base away. The chain employs TRBV29-1 and TRBJ2-4, with no clear D. The DNA end is a closer match to TRBJ2-7, so the J assignment may be wrong. Germline CDR1 is SQVTM and CDR2 is ANQGSEA. The CDR3 is 12 amino acids. The DNA for the CDR3 is TGCAGCGTTGCTCCGGATTCCTACGAGCAGTACTTC. Residues: CSVAPDSYEQYF.

CDR3 loop: CASSYELNTGELFF. The CDR3 DNA follows: TGTGCCAGCAGTTACGAACTAAACACCGGGGAGCTGTTTTTT. V and J are TRBV27 and TRBJ2-2; no clear D. V lost 4 bases and J 2 bases, leaving 8 bases between the germline ends. CDR3 length: 14 residues. Germline V gene lookup returns CDR1 MNHEY and CDR2 SMNVEV (reference sequence).

The genes are TRBV6-5 and TRBJ1-2, with D possibly matching TRBD1 (6 bases). V lost 7 bases, J lost 3 bases, and 15 bases lay in between. This CDR3 region has 14 residues. The germline CDR1 and CDR2 sequences are MNHEY and SVGAGI. The CDR3 DNA follows: TGTGCCAGCACAACAGGGAGTTTTTACTATGGCTACACCTTC. Translation: CASTTGSFYYGYTF.

As for this clonotype: A read error is possible here, since a much larger clone lies one base away. The gene calls are TRBV29-1 and TRBJ2-1; no reliable D call. This CDR3 is built from 14 residues. The germline V gene has CDR1 SQVTM and CDR2 ANQGSEA. The CDR3 loop reads CGVEARSSYNEQFF. CDR3 nucleotide sequence: TGCGGCGTTGAAGCCCGTAGCTCCTACAATGAGCAGTTCTTC.

The chain recombines TRBV20-1 with TRBJ2-3; D call uncertain. The CDR3 has 13 amino acids. Trimming cost V 1 base and J 5 bases, with 10 bases left between them. The germline V gene encodes CDR1 DFQATT and CDR2 SNEGSKA (reference sequence). CDR3 DNA sequence: TGCAGTGCTAGAGTCGGCGATGTAGATACGCAGTATTTT. Amino acids: CSARVGDVDTQYF.

The rearrangement links TRBV6-5 to TRBJ1-2; 11 positions match TRBD1. The CDR3 loop spans 15 amino acids. V shed 2 bases and J 7 bases; nucleotides not matched to a gene: 6. Germline CDR1 is MNHEY and CDR2 is SVGAGI. The CDR3 DNA follows: TGTGCCAGCAGTTACCCTGGACAGGGGGCGCTTGGCTACACCTTC. Its translation: CASSYPGQGALGYTF.

To note about this clonotype: A much larger clonotype is one base distant, so this may be a read error. This chain connects TRBV18 to TRBJ1-2; the D is unclear. CDR3 size: 15 residues. The ends were cut back, 8 bases at V and 6 bases at J, with 22 bases in the middle. CDR1 KGHSH and CDR2 LQKENI come from the germline V gene. The CDR3 region has the DNA TGTGCCAGCCCAGCTAACGGTGGGGAGGCGGATGGCTACACCTTC. As protein: CASPANGGEADGYTF.

The V call is TRBV12-3 or TRBV12-4, the J call TRBJ2-3, with 11 bases that match TRBD2. Trimming cost V 1 base and J 1 base; bases outside gene matches: 7. The CDR3 loop spans 18 amino acids. This CDR3 is CASSLGASGGLRTDTQYF. The CDR3, as DNA: TGTGCCAGCAGTTTAGGGGCTAGCGGGGGGCTACGCACAGATACGCAGTATTTT.

In its sample, this clonotype was seen many times. The chain links TRBV7-2 to TRBJ2-3; 7 bases map to TRBD2. Germline CDR1 is SGHTA and CDR2 is FQGNSA. CDR3 length: 15 residues. The trim removed 1 base at V and 2 bases at J, leaving 3 bases unmatched. The CDR3 sequence: CASSLGLAATDTQYF. DNA of the CDR3: TGTGCCAGCAGCTTAGGGCTAGCGGCCACAGATACGCAGTATTTT. Based on the CDR3 plus reference TRBV7-2 and TRBJ2-3, the full variable domain is GAGVSQSPSNKVTEKGKDVELRCDPISGHTALYWYRQSLGQGLEFLIYFQGNSAPDKSGLPSDRFSAERTGGSVSTLTIQRTQQEDSAVYLCASSLGLAATDTQYFGPGTRLTVL.

CDR3 loop: CASGWTETTDTQYF. The CDR3 DNA is TGCGCCAGCGGCTGGACAGAAACTACAGATACGCAGTATTTT. J is TRBJ2-3 and V is TRBV5-1, with D perhaps matching TRBD1 (6 bases). The CDR3 runs to 14 residues. Germline values: CDR1 SGHRS, CDR2 YFSETQ. Trimming left V 7 bases short and J 3 bases short, with 15 bases between.

V gene TRBV4-3 combines with J gene TRBJ1-5; no definite D call. Trimming pared 0 bases from V and 5 bases from J, leaving 11 bases between. CDR3 length: 15 residues. CDR1 and CDR2 (germline): LGHNA, YSLEER. CDR3 DNA: TGCGCCAGCAGCCAAGATGTCCAGCAGCATCAGCCCCAGCATTTT. Protein sequence: CASSQDVQQHQPQHF.

This chain uses TRBV28 with TRBJ1-5; D call uncertain. The CDR3 spans 15 residues. Trimming removed 6 bases from V and 2 bases from J, with 14 bases in between. CDR1 and CDR2 from the germline V gene are MDHEN and SYDVKM. This CDR3 is CASSRPGRGNQPQHF. As DNA, the CDR3 is TGTGCCAGCAGCCGTCCAGGACGAGGCAATCAGCCCCAGCATTTT.

The table lists this clonotype with a few counts. The chain uses TRBV7-6 and TRBJ2-7; D is tentatively TRBD1 or TRBD2 (7 bases each). Looked up from germline, CDR1 is SGHVS and CDR2 is FNYEAQ. Trimming left V 2 bases short and J 4 bases short, with 18 bases between. The length of the CDR3 is 16 residues. The CDR3 bases are TGTGCCAGCAGCTTAAGCCCCGGGCAGGGGGGGTACGAGCAGTACTTC. This gives the protein CASSLSPGQGGYEQYF.

Only a few counts were recorded for this clonotype. The chain carries TRBV12-3 or TRBV12-4 and TRBJ2-6, with D possibly TRBD1 on 5 matching bases. CDR3 size: 17 residues. V was pared by 5 bases and J by 1 base, with 15 bases between. CDR3 in DNA: TGTGCCAGCAGTCCGACAGCGCGACCTTCTGGGGCCAACGTCCTGACTTTC. This codes for CASSPTARPSGANVLTF.

In this sample, this clonotype turned up a few times. The chain is built from TRBV28 and TRBJ2-5; TRBD2 aligns across 9 bases. The CDR3 has 16 residues. Germline lookup yields CDR1 MDHEN and CDR2 SYDVKM. The J segment lost 1 base and the V segment lost 2 bases, leaving 5 bases of the junction unmatched. DNA for the CDR3: TGTGCCAGCAGTTTAGCAGCGGGGGGACTCCAAGAGACCCAGTACTTC. Protein sequence: CASSLAAGGLQETQYF.